The present TCR beta chain was sequenced within a study of radiation and T cells in renal cell carcinoma. Study-wide results and limits: Without pretreatment biopsies, baseline tumor clonotype presence was undetermined.

Concerning this clone itself: The antigen is unknown.

Data came from immunoSEQ multiplex PCR; TCRdb stores just in-frame clones and leaves some out. This sample has more than 60,000 clones; approximately 82% occur once, and the top ten carry approximately 2.3%. The time point: blood 4 weeks post-SBRT, at nephrectomy. Treatment denoted: 15 Gy SBRT to primary tumor, nephrectomy 4 weeks later. Blood was sampled at baseline, 2 weeks and 4 weeks after SBRT. Clear cell pathology was present in this patient's renal cell carcinoma. The CDR3 totals 16 residues. V was pared by 1 base and J by 4 bases, with 13 bases between. From germline, CDR1 is LNHNV and CDR2 YYDKDF (reference sequence).

This rearrangement joins TRBV15 to TRBJ1-4; no clear D. The sample in question was blood, obtained from a patient whose treatment included radiotherapy and nephrectomy. This TCR derives from a woman aged 55-69 years with renal cell carcinoma. The CDR3 region is CATSRARAANNEKLFF. The DNA of the CDR3 is TGTGCCACCAGCAGAGCACGGGCCGCGAATAATGAAAAACTGTTTTTT.